A single sample is the source of the 7 T cell receptor beta chains below, sequenced in a study of T cell repertoires in cytomegalovirus infection. Which antigens these TCRs recognize remains unknown. TCRdb reanalysed the reads using MiXCR and keeps one entry per CDR3 protein. Among some 200,000 distinct CDR3 sequences listed, less than 50% were seen once. Source: CD8+ T cells from cultured PBMCs, taken from culture after CMV antigen stimulation. All receptors come from a human donor in good health (CMV status not recorded). Some clones in this sample may be carry-over from other donors' samples.

The V call is TRBV10-2, the J call TRBJ2-2, with TRBD2 matching 10 bases. The CDR3 runs to 15 residues. The germline gives CDR1 WSHSY, CDR2 SAAADI. V was clipped by 5 bases and J by 7 bases; unmatched bases: 7. The CDR3 loop reads CASSLQRGGNGELFF. Written as DNA, the CDR3 is TGCGCCAGCAGTCTCCAGCGGGGGGGAAACGGGGAGCTGTTTTTT.

The chain carries TRBV7-9 and TRBJ2-1, with 12 bases that match TRBD1. The junction had 22 bases not matched to a gene; V was cut back by 4 bases and J by 9 bases. The CDR3 length is 20 residues. In germline, CDR1 is SEHNR, CDR2 FQNEAQ (reference sequence). For the CDR3, the DNA is TGTGCCAGCAGCTCCAGCCGGGACAGGGGGCACGCGGGGGCTTACGGTGAGCAGTTCTTC. It encodes CASSSSRDRGHAGAYGEQFF. Based on the CDR3 plus reference TRBV7-9 and TRBJ2-1, the full variable domain is DTGVSQNPRHKITKRGQNVTFRCDPISEHNRLYWYRQTLGQGPEFLTYFQNEAQLEKSRLLSDRFSAERPKGSFSTLEIQRTEQGDSAMYLCASSSSRDRGHAGAYGEQFFGPGTRLTVL.

This chain links TRBV7-9 with TRBJ1-3, with no clear D. Trimming shortened V by 2 bases and J by 0 bases, and 8 bases separated the two germline ends. The germline V gene has CDR1 SEHNR and CDR2 FQNEAQ (reference sequence). The CDR3 loop spans 15 amino acids. CDR3 nucleotides: TGTGCCAGCAGCTTATCGGGCGACTCTGGAAACACCATATATTTT. Amino acid sequence: CASSLSGDSGNTIYF.

The chain is built from TRBV28 and TRBJ2-3; a possible D gene is TRBD2 (5 bases). The CDR3 contains 15 residues. Trimming took off 8 bases at V and 2 bases at J, with 17 bases between the two ends. Germline assignment: CDR1 MDHEN and CDR2 SYDVKM. CDR3 nucleotide sequence: TGTGCCAGCCCCCCTCGGGGAGAATACACAGATACGCAGTATTTT. Its protein is CASPPRGEYTDTQYF.

The chain combines TRBV7-8 with TRBJ1-1, with D possibly TRBD1 on 5 matching bases. The CDR3 covers 15 residues. Between the trimmed V and J ends, which lost 1 base and 6 bases, there was a span of 15 bases. Germline V CDR1 and CDR2: SGHVS, FQNEAQ. DNA of the CDR3: TGTGCCAGCAGCTTAGAGCCAGGGATGAGATCTGAAGCTTTCTTT. Its protein product is CASSLEPGMRSEAFF.

This clonotype was found a few times. The chain carries TRBV12-3 or TRBV12-4 and TRBJ2-3; D unclear. The CDR3 runs to 11 residues. Trimming removed 3 bases at V and 5 bases at J, with 3 bases between. CDR3 DNA: TGTGCCAGCAGTTTCGAAGATACGCAGTATTTT. This encodes CASSFEDTQYF.

The chain carries TRBV27 and TRBJ2-5; TRBD2 matches at 11 bases. V dropped 3 bases and J dropped 7; count of bases not matched to a gene: 1. CDR1 and CDR2 (germline): MNHEY, SMNVEV (reference sequence). The CDR3 spans 13 residues. The CDR3 DNA reads as TGTGCCAGCAGTTTTGGACTAGCGGGGACCCAGTACTTC. As protein: CASSFGLAGTQYF.